This T cell receptor beta chain was retrieved from a study of beta chain features in type 1 diabetes. The authors reverse transcribed all of the isolated RNA, so sequencing captured expressed TCRB transcripts. Produced via immunoSEQ multiplex PCR; TCRdb's table is partial and in-frame only. The repertoire consists of nearly 250,000 clones, with more than 65% occurring once and the leading ten covering approximately 0.05%. Trimming removed 10 bases from V and 6 bases from J; junction bases left unmatched: 12. Germline V gene lookup returns CDR1 SGHRS and CDR2 YFSETQ. The CDR3 length is 13 residues. Sequencing was done on a sample of naive CD4+ T cells from blood. The chain uses TRBV5-1 and TRBJ1-2, with 7 bases aligning to TRBD1. The clonotype comes from a man under 40 in good health. The CDR3 coding sequence is TGCGCCGGTCGGGACAGCCTTTCAGATGGCTACACCTTC. This sequence encodes CAGRDSLSDGYTF. Based on the CDR3 plus reference TRBV5-1 and TRBJ1-2, the full variable domain is KAGVTQTPRYLIKTRGQQVTLSCSPISGHRSVSWYQQTPGQGLQFLFEYFSETQRNKGNFPGRFSGRQFSNSRSEMNVSTLELGDSALYLCAGRDSLSDGYTFGSGTRLTVV.